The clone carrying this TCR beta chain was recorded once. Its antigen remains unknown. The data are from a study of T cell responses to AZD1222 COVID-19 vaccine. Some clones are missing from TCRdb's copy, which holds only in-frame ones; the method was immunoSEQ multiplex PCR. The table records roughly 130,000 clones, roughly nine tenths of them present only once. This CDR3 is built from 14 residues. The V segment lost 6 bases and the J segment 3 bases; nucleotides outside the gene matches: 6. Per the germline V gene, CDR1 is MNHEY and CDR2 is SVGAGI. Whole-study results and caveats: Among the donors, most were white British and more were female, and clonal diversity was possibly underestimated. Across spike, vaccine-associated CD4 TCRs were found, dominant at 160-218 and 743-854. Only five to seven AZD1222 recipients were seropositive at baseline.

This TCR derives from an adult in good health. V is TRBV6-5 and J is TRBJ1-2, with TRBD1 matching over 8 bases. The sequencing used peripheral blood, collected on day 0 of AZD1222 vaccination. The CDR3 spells CASSSGGRDYGYTF. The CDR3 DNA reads TGTGCCAGCAGCTCAGGGGGCCGGGACTATGGCTACACCTTC.